This T cell receptor beta chain stems from a study of identical twins. CDR1 SNHLY and CDR2 FYNNEI come from the germline V gene. This CDR3 is 13 amino acids long. The V segment lost 6 bases and the J segment 5 bases; nucleotides outside the gene matches: 5. From the 5' RACE reads, TCRdb called clonotypes with MiXCR, one entry per CDR3 protein. The data hold over 250,000 distinct CDR3 sequences, with roughly 10% observed a single time. The same data also contributed to another study, on yellow fever vaccine responses in identical twins.

The source material was CD8+ T cells sorted from blood. This receptor was identified in a woman younger than 30 in good health. J is TRBJ2-7 and V is TRBV2, with 9 nucleotides matching TRBD1. The CDR3: CASSGTGNHEQYF. In nucleotides, the CDR3 is TGTGCCAGCAGCGGGACAGGGAACCACGAGCAGTACTTC.